This T cell receptor beta chain appears in the sequencing data of a study of monozygotic twins with cystic fibrosis. J lost 8 bases, V lost 1 base, and 13 bases had no gene match. The CDR3 spans 17 residues. CDR1 SGHRS and CDR2 YFSETQ come from the germline V gene. Sequenced by immunoSEQ multiplex PCR; TCRdb stores in-frame clones only, minus some. The data show around 30,000 clones, with 95% to 98% seen just once and 0.15% to 0.2% held by the top ten. The sample consisted of blood. This chain links TRBV5-1 with TRBJ2-2; 8 bases line up with TRBD2. This receptor was taken from a girl aged 2-10 years with cystic fibrosis. The CDR3 region is CASSLTLAGFVDGELFF. Written as DNA, the CDR3 is TGCGCCAGCAGCTTGACCTTAGCGGGGTTTGTGGATGGGGAGCTGTTTTTT.